These 19 T cell receptor beta chains share one sample of origin, sequenced in a study of regulatory T cells in long-lasting Graves disease. With iRepertoire HTBI primers and Arm-PCR of CDR3 regions, TCR beta libraries were built. MiXCR, run by TCRdb on the multiplex PCR reads, gives a single entry per CDR3 protein. This table has around 400,000 distinct CDR3 sequences, around 15% appearing once. Time point in this sample: newly diagnosed GD, antithyroid drugs for less than 3 months. RNA from PBMCs was the source of the TCR library. Sequencing used peripheral blood mononuclear cells (PBMCs), obtained at new diagnosis, from a patient treated with antithyroid drugs. These receptors were collected from a female donor with Graves disease.

At least ten counts were recorded for this clonotype. This chain joins TRBV27 and TRBJ1-1, with TRBD1 matching 8 bases. This CDR3 contains 12 residues. V lost 8 bases, J lost 6 bases, and 5 bases stayed unmatched. Germline V gene data show CDR1 as MNHEY and CDR2 as SMNVEV (reference sequence). The CDR3 is CASGLTGAEAFF. The CDR3 DNA is TGTGCCAGCGGACTGACAGGGGCTGAAGCTTTCTTT.

There are many counts of this clonotype. The chain combines TRBV7-9 with TRBJ2-7; 7 bases fit TRBD1. CDR1 and CDR2 from the germline V gene are SEHNR and FQNEAQ (reference sequence). V was pared by 8 bases and J by 2 bases, with 3 bases of the junction left unmatched. The CDR3 runs 12 residues. The CDR3 region has the DNA TGTGCCAGCGGGGACAGCGCCTACGAGCAGTACTTC. Its translation: CASGDSAYEQYF.

This clonotype was counted at least ten times. CDR3 in amino acids: CASSLSDSIGTEAFF. CDR3 DNA: TGTGCCAGCAGCTTAAGCGACAGTATAGGGACTGAAGCTTTCTTT. This chain connects TRBV9 to TRBJ1-1, with D perhaps matching TRBD1 (5 bases). The V and J ends lost 4 bases and 5 bases respectively, with 18 bases between them. CDR3 length equals 15 residues. Looked up from germline, CDR1 is SGDLS and CDR2 is YYNGEE.

This clonotype was seen a few times. This sequence joins TRBV11-1 and TRBJ2-1; D may be TRBD2 (6 bases). The CDR3 totals 16 residues. Germline V gene data show CDR1 as SGHAT and CDR2 as FQDESV (reference sequence). V lost 5 bases, J lost 10 bases, and 24 bases lay in between. CDR3 sequence reads: CASSPFPPGTPTEQFF. CDR3 DNA: TGTGCCAGCAGCCCTTTCCCACCCGGGACTCCCACCGAGCAGTTCTTC.

The sample holds many counts of this clonotype. The rearrangement uses TRBV7-2 and TRBJ2-3; TRBD2 might be the D (6 bases). CDR3 length: 16 amino acids. V dropped 6 bases and J dropped 4 bases, with 20 bases sitting between them. Germline V gene data show CDR1 as SGHTA and CDR2 as FQGNSA. CDR3 sequence reads: CASRDPYGTLADTQYF. CDR3 nucleotide sequence: TGTGCCAGCAGAGATCCCTACGGGACTCTCGCAGATACGCAGTATTTT.

A single count supports this clonotype. The V gene is TRBV5-5, the J gene TRBJ1-5; D gene unclear. The CDR3 is made up of 17 amino acids. Germline V CDR1 and CDR2: SGHKS, YYEKEE (reference sequence). V lost 7 bases and J 1 base, leaving 21 bases between the germline ends. The CDR3 coding sequence is TGTGCCAGCTCACCTAGTAAAGGGTTCCCCAGCAATCAGCCCCAGCATTTT. Amino acids: CASSPSKGFPSNQPQHF.

V usage is TRBV12-3 or TRBV12-4 and J usage is TRBJ2-1; TRBD1 is a possible D gene (6 bases). The CDR3 is 14 amino acids. The V end lost 3 bases, the J end lost 5 bases, and 11 bases lay between the germline ends. CDR3 loop: CASSLGQGNNEQFF. The CDR3 DNA sequence: TGTGCCAGCAGTTTGGGGCAGGGGAACAATGAGCAGTTCTTC.

V is TRBV2 and J is TRBJ1-5; D possibly corresponds to TRBD1 (5 bases). Germline V lookup: CDR1 SNHLY, CDR2 FYNNEI. V was cut by 5 bases and J by 3 bases, with 14 bases left in between. This CDR3 contains 15 residues. CDR3 region: CASSSETEFNQPQHF. CDR3 bases: TGTGCCAGCAGTTCCGAGACAGAGTTCAATCAGCCCCAGCATTTT.

Many counts were recorded for this clonotype. This chain connects TRBV11-2 to TRBJ2-1; 10 bases agree with TRBD2. There are 16 residues in the CDR3. Germline values: CDR1 SGHAT, CDR2 FQNNGV. Trimming took 3 bases from V and 7 from J; bases not matched to a gene: 9. The CDR3 sequence is CASSLQAGGRFNEQFF. CDR3 sequence (DNA): TGTGCCAGCAGCTTGCAAGCGGGGGGGCGTTTTAATGAGCAGTTCTTC.

This CDR3 reads CASSHSRGTQYF. CDR3 nucleotides: TGCGCCAGCAGCCACTCCAGAGGTACGCAGTATTTT. The V gene is TRBV4-1, the J gene TRBJ2-3; D is ambiguous. Per germline, CDR1 MGHRA and CDR2 YSYEKL. Trimming left V 3 bases short and J 8 bases short, with 9 bases between. The CDR3 spans 12 residues.

Only a few counts were recorded for this clonotype. V gene TRBV4-1 combines with J gene TRBJ2-1; D might be TRBD1 (6 bases). The CDR3 sequence is 14 residues long. Trimming removed 3 bases at V and 6 bases at J, with 12 bases between. The germline gives CDR1 MGHRA, CDR2 YSYEKL. The CDR3 sequence: CASSQTGTTNEQFF. The DNA for the CDR3 is TGCGCCAGCAGCCAGACTGGGACAACCAATGAGCAGTTCTTC.

This clonotype was detected many times. The chain has TRBV18 and TRBJ1-1; D unresolved. The CDR3 spans 14 residues. Between the trimmed V and J ends, which lost 6 bases and 0 bases, there was a span of 11 bases. The germline V gene has CDR1 KGHSH and CDR2 LQKENI. The CDR3 loop reads CASSRVVMNTEAFF. The CDR3 DNA reads TGTGCCAGCTCCCGCGTCGTCATGAACACTGAAGCTTTCTTT.

This rearrangement joins TRBV2 to TRBJ2-1; D might be TRBD2 (6 bases). Trimming removed 2 bases at V and 4 bases at J, with 15 bases between. Germline CDR1 and CDR2: SNHLY and FYNNEI. The CDR3 length is 16 residues. This CDR3 reads CASSEYRDSQYNEQFF. CDR3 sequence (DNA): TGTGCCAGCAGTGAATATCGGGACTCGCAATACAATGAGCAGTTCTTC.

The table lists this clonotype with many counts. V is TRBV6-2 or TRBV6-3 and J is TRBJ1-1, with D unresolved. The germline V gene encodes CDR1 MNHEY and CDR2 SVGEGT. V dropped 5 bases and J dropped 1 base, with 11 bases sitting between them. The CDR3 covers 14 residues. CDR3 protein: CASSEEYRNTEAFF. The CDR3 region has the DNA TGTGCCAGCAGTGAAGAGTACAGGAACACTGAAGCTTTCTTT.

This chain connects TRBV9 to TRBJ2-1; 14 bases map to TRBD2. The CDR3 sequence is 20 residues long. Germline V CDR1 and CDR2: SGDLS, YYNGEE. With V trimmed by 2 bases and J by 0 bases, 10 bases remained unmatched. In DNA form, the CDR3 reads TGTGCCAGCAGCGTGATGCCGGGACTAGCGGGAGTTCTCTCCTACAATGAGCAGTTCTTC. This translates into CASSVMPGLAGVLSYNEQFF.

A note on this clonotype: One end of the junction is discordant with germline, which a read error may explain. The V gene is TRBV6-2 or TRBV6-3, the J gene TRBJ1-3; 8 positions match TRBD1. Germline V lookup: CDR1 MNHEY, CDR2 SVGEGT. The CDR3 extends over 15 amino acids. The CDR3 spells CASAQSGGNGNTTYF. The CDR3 nucleotides read TGTGCCAGCGCCCAATCAGGGGGCAACGGAAACACCACATATTTT.

There are a few counts of this clonotype. The chain combines TRBV19 with TRBJ1-2; D might be TRBD1 (5 bases). Trimming shortened V by 7 bases and J by 4 bases, and 13 bases separated the two germline ends. Germline V CDR1 and CDR2: LNHDA, SQIVND (reference sequence). This CDR3 is built from 13 residues. The CDR3 spells CASNRAGTYGYTF. In DNA, the CDR3 is TGTGCCAGTAATAGAGCCGGGACCTATGGCTACACCTTC.

The table lists this clonotype with a few counts. The CDR3 region is CAIRTGRSTNEKLFF. CDR3 sequence (DNA): TGTGCCATAAGGACAGGGCGTTCAACTAATGAAAAACTGTTTTTT. The chain recombines TRBV10-3 with TRBJ1-4; TRBD1 matches 8 bases. J was trimmed by 0 bases and V by 9 bases; bases with no gene match: 6. In germline, CDR1 is ENHRY, CDR2 SYGVKD. The CDR3 is made up of 15 amino acids.

This clonotype was found a few times. This rearrangement joins TRBV20-1 to TRBJ2-7, with 7 nucleotides matching TRBD2. Germline V gene sequence: CDR1 DFQATT, CDR2 SNEGSKA (reference sequence). CDR3 length equals 16 residues. The V and J ends lost 3 bases and 6 bases, in that order; junction bases with no gene match: 17. The CDR3 DNA reads as TGCAGTGCTAGCCCCCCCCCCAATCGACTAGCAGGCGAGCAGTACTTC. This sequence encodes CSASPPPNRLAGEQYF.